The source of this T cell receptor beta chain is a study of blood T cell repertoires in COVID-19. Study information: Acute and convalescent COVID-19 samples came from the United States, Italy and Spain.

In terms of age and location, participants ranged from roughly 18 to 95 years and lived in around 22 US areas. Clinical histories supplied by participants themselves formed the basis of cohort assignment. The method was immunoSEQ multiplex PCR; TCRdb's version includes in-frame clones alone and lacks a portion of them. The profile shows a few hundred thousand clones, 91% of them singletons. Germline V lookup: CDR1 GTSNPN, CDR2 SVGIG (reference sequence). The CDR3 has 15 residues. V lost 1 base and J lost 10, with 17 bases in between. The V call is TRBV30, the J call TRBJ1-6; perhaps TRBD1 as D (5 bases). The sequence derives from a woman aged 35 to 49 who had been exposed to COVID-19. The sequenced sample consisted of PBMCs or T cells enriched from blood (not recorded which). In DNA form, the CDR3 reads TGTGCCTGGAGTGCTCTGGGGGGTTCAGGATCACCCCTCCACTTT. It encodes CAWSALGGSGSPLHF. The full variable domain, completed using reference TRBV30 and TRBJ1-6, is SQTIHQWPATLVQPVGSPLSLECTVEGTSNPNLYWYRQAAGRGLQLLFYSVGIGQISSEVPQNLSASRPQDRQFILSSKKLLLSDSGFYLCAWSALGGSGSPLHFGNGTRLTVT.